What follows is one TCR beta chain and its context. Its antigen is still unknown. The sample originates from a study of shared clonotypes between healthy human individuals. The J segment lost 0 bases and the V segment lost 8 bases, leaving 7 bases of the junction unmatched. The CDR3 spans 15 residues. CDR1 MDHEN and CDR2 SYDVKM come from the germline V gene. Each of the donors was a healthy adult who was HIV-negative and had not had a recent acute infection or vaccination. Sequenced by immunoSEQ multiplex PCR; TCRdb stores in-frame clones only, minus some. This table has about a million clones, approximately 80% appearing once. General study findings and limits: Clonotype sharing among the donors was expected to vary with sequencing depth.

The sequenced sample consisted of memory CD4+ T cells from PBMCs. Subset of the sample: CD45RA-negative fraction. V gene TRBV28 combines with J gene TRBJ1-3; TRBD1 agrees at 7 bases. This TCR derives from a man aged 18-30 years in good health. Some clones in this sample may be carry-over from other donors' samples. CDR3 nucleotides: TGTGCCAGCCATCCCCACAGGGGCTCTGGAAACACCATATATTTT. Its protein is CASHPHRGSGNTIYF.